The present T cell receptor (beta chain) was sequenced within a study of blood T cell repertoires in COVID-19. Per the germline V gene, CDR1 is SGHAT and CDR2 is FQNNGV. The CDR3 loop spans 13 amino acids. Trimming removed 1 base from V and 12 bases from J, with 16 bases in between. Profiling relied on immunoSEQ multiplex PCR, and the TCRdb table lists in-frame clones only, not all of them. The data show about 270,000 clones, 75% to 90% seen once. The receptor was derived from a woman aged 25-40 years with acute COVID-19. The genes are TRBV11-2 and TRBJ2-7; D might be TRBD1 (6 bases). Sequences were obtained from PBMCs or T cells enriched from blood (not recorded which). The CDR3 nucleotides are TGTGCCAGCAGCTTAGGGACAGACACTACGGCGTACTTC. This sequence encodes CASSLGTDTTAYF. The full variable domain, completed using reference TRBV11-2 and TRBJ2-7, is EAGVAQSPRYKIIEKRQSVAFWCNPISGHATLYWYQQILGQGPKLLIQFQNNGVVDDSQLPKDRFSAERLKGVDSTLKIQPAKLEDSAVYLCASSLGTDTTAYFGPGTRLTVT.